This TCR beta chain was recovered during a study of human T cells and chemical hapten exposure. Points from the study as a whole: The formation of large CDR3 similarity clusters by expanded TCRs significantly exceeded that of controls. The study found that DPC sensitization did not change TCRs above 1 in 1000 frequency.

Germline CDR1 is SGHRS and CDR2 is YFSETQ. V shed 3 bases and J shed 4 bases, with 10 bases lying between them. This CDR3 region has 13 residues. This clonotype was observed many times. Its matching antigen is unknown. Time point given: pre-sensitization, week 0. Stated treatment: therapeutic diphenylcyclopropenone sensitization with weekly scalp DPC. TCRdb reanalysed the RACE reads using MiXCR and keeps one entry per CDR3 protein. In the table there are tens of thousands of distinct CDR3 sequences, roughly a tenth of which are singletons. The sample here was whole blood, taken in connection with sensitization to the hapten diphenylcyclopropenone (DPC). This chain connects TRBV5-1 to TRBJ2-5, with D perhaps assigned TRBD1 or TRBD2 (6 bases each). The TCR was taken from a woman in her thirties or forties with alopecia areata. Some clones in this sample may be carry-over from other donors' samples. CDR3 DNA: TGCGCCAGCAGCTACGGGGGCGGAGAGACCCAGTACTTC. Translated, it gives CASSYGGGETQYF. Combining the CDR3 with reference TRBV5-1 and TRBJ2-5 gives the whole variable domain KAGVTQTPRYLIKTRGQQVTLSCSPISGHRSVSWYQQTPGQGLQFLFEYFSETQRNKGNFPGRFSGRQFSNSRSEMNVSTLELGDSALYLCASSYGGGETQYFGPGTRLLVL.